The source of this T cell receptor (beta chain) is a study of T cell clonality in common variable immunodeficiency. This clone is classed as medium-sized. The antigen remains undetermined. General study findings and limits: In common variable immunodeficiency, TCR beta chains reportedly carried fewer deletions and N-nucleotide insertions.

Control and CVID samples contributed equal amounts of genomic DNA. Only in-frame clones appear in the TCRdb table, and some are missing; sequencing was by immunoSEQ multiplex PCR. Altogether 14,000 or so clones were found in the sample, and no singletons occur. This TCR was recovered from a human donor with common variable immunodeficiency. The sample comprised peripheral blood mononuclear cells.

The CDR3 DNA, read in part, is TGTGCCAGTAGTATAGCCCCACCAGCGGGGGTCTCCTACAATGAG. Its protein product is CASSIAPPAGVSYNE. The full CDR3 sequence reads CASSIAPPAGVSYNEQFF. The chain carries TRBV19 and TRBJ2-1, with 8 positions matching TRBD2. Coverage ceases 3 residues before the CDR3 finishes, and the germline J gene fills in the end. Germline CDR1 LNHDA, CDR2 SQIVND (reference sequence). The CDR3 runs 18 residues. V shed 1 base and J 0 bases; nucleotides not matched to a gene: 8.